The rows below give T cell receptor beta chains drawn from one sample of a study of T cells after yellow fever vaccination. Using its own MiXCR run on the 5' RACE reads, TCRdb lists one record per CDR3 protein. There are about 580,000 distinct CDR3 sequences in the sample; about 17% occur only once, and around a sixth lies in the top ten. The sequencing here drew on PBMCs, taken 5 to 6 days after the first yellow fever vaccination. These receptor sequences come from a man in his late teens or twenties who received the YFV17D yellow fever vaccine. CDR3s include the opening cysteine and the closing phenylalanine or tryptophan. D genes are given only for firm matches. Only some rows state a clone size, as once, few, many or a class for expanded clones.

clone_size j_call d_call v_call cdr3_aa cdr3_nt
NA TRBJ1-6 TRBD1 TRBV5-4 CASSWGTGGEASPLHF TGTGCCAGCAGCTGGGGGACAGGGGGCGAAGCCTCACCCCTCCACTTT
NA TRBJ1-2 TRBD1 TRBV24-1 CATSEPDRGDGYTF TGTGCCACCAGTGAACCGGACAGGGGTGACGGCTACACCTTC
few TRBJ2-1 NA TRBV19 CASSPYNYEQFF TGTGCCAGTAGTCCCTATAACTATGAGCAGTTCTTC
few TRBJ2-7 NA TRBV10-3 CAITRSGSEQYF TGTGCCATCACCCGGTCGGGGAGCGAGCAGTACTTC
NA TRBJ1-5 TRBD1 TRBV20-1 CSARDHDRGLWPQHF TGCAGTGCTAGAGATCATGACAGGGGATTATGGCCCCAGCATTTT
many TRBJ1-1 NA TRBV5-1 CASSPLTALNTEAFF TGCGCCAGCAGCCCTTTGACAGCCTTGAACACTGAAGCTTTCTTT
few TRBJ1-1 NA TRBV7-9 CASSLVSWNTEAFF TGTGCCAGCAGCTTAGTGTCTTGGAACACTGAAGCTTTCTTT
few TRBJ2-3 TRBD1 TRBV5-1 CASSLGTGGHTDTQYF TGCGCCAGCAGCCTCGGGACAGGGGGACACACAGATACGCAGTATTTT
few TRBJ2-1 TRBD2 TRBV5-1 CASSGTGTRGDEQFF TGCGCCAGCAGCGGCACCGGGACTAGGGGCGACGAGCAGTTCTTC
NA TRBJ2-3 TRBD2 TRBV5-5 CAMGPGLAGGRTDTQYF TGTGCCATGGGCCCTGGACTCGCGGGGGGTCGCACAGATACGCAGTATTTT
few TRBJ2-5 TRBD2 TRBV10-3 CAISESAGTSGVETQYF TGTGCCATCAGTGAGTCAGCCGGGACTAGCGGGGTGGAGACCCAGTACTTC
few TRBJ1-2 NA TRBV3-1 CASTQDTLNYGYTF TGTGCCAGCACCCAGGACACCCTTAACTATGGCTACACCTTC
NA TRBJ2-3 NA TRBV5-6 CASSFSLPSFFTDTQYF TGTGCCAGCAGCTTTTCTCTCCCGTCCTTTTTCACAGATACGCAGTATTTT
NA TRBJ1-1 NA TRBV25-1 CASSDHRGDTEAFF TGTGCCAGCAGTGACCATAGGGGGGACACTGAAGCTTTCTTT
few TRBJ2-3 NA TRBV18 CASSPLGTSTDTQYF TGTGCCAGCTCACCATTGGGGACTAGCACAGATACGCAGTATTTT
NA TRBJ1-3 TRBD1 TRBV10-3 CAIGLGGPGTIYF TGTGCCATCGGCCTAGGGGGCCCTGGCACCATATATTTT
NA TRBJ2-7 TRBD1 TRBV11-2 CASSLDRQGALDEQYF TGTGCCAGCAGCTTAGATAGACAGGGGGCTCTAGACGAGCAGTACTTC
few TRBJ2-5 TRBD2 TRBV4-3 CASSLGTSGGIVETQYF TGCGCCAGCAGCCTAGGGACTAGCGGGGGGATTGTGGAGACCCAGTACTTC
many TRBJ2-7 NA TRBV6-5 CASSNGESSYEQYF TGTGCCAGCAGTAACGGGGAGAGCTCCTACGAGCAGTACTTC
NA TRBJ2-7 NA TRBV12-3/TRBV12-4 CASSLVGQPTYEQYF TGTGCCAGCAGTTTAGTCGGACAACCAACCTACGAGCAGTACTTC
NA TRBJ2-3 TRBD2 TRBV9 CASSVISGGANTDTQYF TGTGCCAGCAGCGTTATAAGCGGGGGCGCTAACACAGATACGCAGTATTTT
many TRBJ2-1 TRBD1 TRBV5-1 CASSPRQGNNEQFF TGCGCCAGCAGCCCAAGACAGGGAAACAATGAGCAGTTCTTC
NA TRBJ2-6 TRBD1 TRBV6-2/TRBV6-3 CASSWTGHSGANVLTF TGTGCCAGCAGTTGGACAGGCCACTCTGGGGCCAACGTCCTGACTTTC
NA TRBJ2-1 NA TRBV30 CAWNLPGTPYNEQFF TGTGCCTGGAACCTGCCCGGGACCCCGTACAATGAGCAGTTCTTC
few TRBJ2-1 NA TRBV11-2 CASSLRNRQFF TGTGCCAGCAGCCTCCGGAACCGGCAGTTCTTC
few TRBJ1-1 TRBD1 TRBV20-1 CSARPQTGGYTEAFF TGCAGTGCTAGACCTCAGACAGGGGGCTACACTGAAGCTTTCTTT
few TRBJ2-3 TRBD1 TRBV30 CAWETRQGGTDTQYF TGTGCCTGGGAGACAAGACAGGGTGGCACAGATACGCAGTATTTT
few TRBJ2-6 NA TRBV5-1 CASSGRQAAGANVLTF TGCGCCAGCAGCGGGCGACAGGCAGCTGGGGCCAACGTCCTGACTTTC
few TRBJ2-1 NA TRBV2 CASSNLASDEQFF TGTGCCAGCAGTAATCTAGCTTCGGATGAGCAGTTCTTC
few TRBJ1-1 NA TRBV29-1 CSGELGATEAFF TGCAGCGGCGAATTGGGGGCCACTGAAGCTTTCTTT
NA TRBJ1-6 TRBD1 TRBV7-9 CASSLAGQGANSPLHF TGTGCCAGCAGCTTGGCTGGACAGGGGGCCAATTCACCCCTCCACTTT
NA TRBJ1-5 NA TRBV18 CASSPTGSWLIQPQHF TGTGCCAGCTCACCTACGGGATCGTGGCTTATACAGCCCCAGCATTTT
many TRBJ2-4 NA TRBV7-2 CASSLGEKNIQYF TGTGCCAGCAGCTTAGGCGAGAAAAACATTCAGTACTTC
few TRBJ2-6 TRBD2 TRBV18 CASSRQRDSGANVLTF TGTGCCAGCTCACGACAGCGGGACTCTGGGGCCAACGTCCTGACTTTC
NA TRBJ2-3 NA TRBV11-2 CASSFRLGGLTDTQYF TGTGCCAGCAGCTTTCGACTGGGGGGACTGACAGATACGCAGTATTTT
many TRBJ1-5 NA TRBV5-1 CASSPPVHSNQPQHF TGCGCCAGCAGCCCTCCCGTACATAGCAATCAGCCCCAGCATTTT
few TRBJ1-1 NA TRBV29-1 CSVEDPYTPEAFF TGCAGCGTTGAAGATCCTTATACCCCTGAAGCTTTCTTT
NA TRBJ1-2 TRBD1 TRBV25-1 CASSDPTGGYYGYTF TGTGCCAGCAGTGACCCCACAGGGGGCTACTATGGCTACACCTTC
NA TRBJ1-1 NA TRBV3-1 CASSQFSGVAFF TGTGCCAGCAGCCAATTTTCTGGTGTAGCTTTCTTT
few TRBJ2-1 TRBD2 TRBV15 CATSPSGVGEQFF TGTGCCACCAGCCCTAGCGGTGTTGGTGAGCAGTTCTTC
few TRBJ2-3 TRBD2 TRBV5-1 CASSLDLAGGTDTQYF TGCGCCAGCAGCTTGGATCTAGCGGGGGGCACAGATACGCAGTATTTT
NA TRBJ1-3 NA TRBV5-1 CASSTVGSGNTIYF TGCGCCAGCAGCACCGTTGGCTCTGGAAACACCATATATTTT
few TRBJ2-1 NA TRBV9 CASSGGGSYNEQFF TGTGCCAGCAGCGGGGGTGGCTCCTACAATGAGCAGTTCTTC
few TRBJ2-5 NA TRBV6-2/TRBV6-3 CASRINTGYETQYF TGTGCCAGCAGAATCAATACGGGATACGAGACCCAGTACTTC
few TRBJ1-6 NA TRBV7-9 CASSLTGVSYNSPLHF TGTGCCAGCAGCTTAACAGGCGTCTCCTATAATTCACCCCTCCACTTT
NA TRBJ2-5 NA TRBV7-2 CASSPDIQETQYF TGTGCCAGCAGCCCTGACATACAAGAGACCCAGTACTTC
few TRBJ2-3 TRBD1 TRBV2 CASRDRVGDTQYF TGTGCCAGCAGGGACAGGGTAGGCGATACGCAGTATTTT
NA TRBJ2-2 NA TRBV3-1 CASSQTVTGELFF TGTGCCAGCAGCCAGACAGTGACCGGGGAGCTGTTTTTT
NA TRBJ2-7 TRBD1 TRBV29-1 CSVEIGRQGAYEQYF TGCAGCGTTGAAATAGGGCGACAGGGAGCCTACGAGCAGTACTTC
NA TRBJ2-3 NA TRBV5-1 CASSLIPLSPDTDTQYF TGCGCCAGCAGCTTGATTCCTTTGAGTCCCGACACAGATACGCAGTATTTT
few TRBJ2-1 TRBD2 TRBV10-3 CAITSERGSSYNEQFF TGTGCCATCACTTCAGAGCGGGGGAGCTCCTACAATGAGCAGTTCTTC
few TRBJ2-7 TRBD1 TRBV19 CASSIDRGTEYEQYF TGTGCCAGTAGTATAGACCGAGGGACAGAGTACGAGCAGTACTTC
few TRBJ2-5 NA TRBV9 CASGIETQYF TGTGCCAGCGGAATAGAGACCCAGTACTTC
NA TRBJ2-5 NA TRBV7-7 CASSYNAGETQYF TGTGCCAGCAGCTACAACGCCGGGGAGACCCAGTACTTC
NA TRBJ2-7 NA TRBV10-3 CAISEAGLLITEQYF TGTGCCATCAGTGAGGCGGGACTCCTGATAACCGAGCAGTACTTC
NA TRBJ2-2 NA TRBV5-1 CASSLRKPAGELFF TGCGCCAGCAGCTTACGAAAGCCGGCCGGGGAGCTGTTTTTT
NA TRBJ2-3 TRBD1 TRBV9 CASSQGRGGLDTQYF TGTGCCAGCAGCCAGGGGAGAGGGGGCTTAGATACGCAGTATTTT
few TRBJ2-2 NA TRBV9 CASSVDGSSTGELFF TGTGCCAGCAGCGTAGATGGCAGCAGCACCGGGGAGCTGTTTTTT
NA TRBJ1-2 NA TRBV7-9 CASSSYARTGYGYTF TGTGCCAGCAGCTCCTACGCCAGAACGGGTTACGGCTACACCTTC
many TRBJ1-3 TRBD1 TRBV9 CASSPQGGGNTIYF TGTGCCAGCAGCCCCCAGGGGGGGGGAAACACCATATATTTT